These T cell receptor beta chains were read from a single sample in a study of vaccination effects on CD4 cells after COVID-19. The assay was immunoSEQ multiplex PCR, and TCRdb's table has in-frame clones only and misses some. The table has about 45,000 clones, approximately 77% seen once. The antigens for these receptors are not known. Sequencing was performed on CD4+ T cells from PBMCs cultured without peptide, taken after COVID-19 vaccination. The receptor set was obtained from a human donor who received a COVID-19 vaccine. Each CDR3 is given with its conserved first and last residue. D genes are given only for firm matches. Where a row states a size, it is once, few, many or the class of an expanded clone; other rows omit it.

v_call,j_call,clone_size,d_call,cdr3_length,cdr3_aa,cdr3_nt
TRBV18,TRBJ1-1,NA,TRBD1,14,CASSSDRGNTEAFF,TGTGCCAGCTCATCGGACAGGGGAAACACTGAAGCTTTCTTT
TRBV7-9,TRBJ2-2,NA,NA,16,CASSEGGAGSTGELFF,TGTGCCAGCAGCGAAGGGGGAGCGGGTAGCACCGGGGAGCTGTTTTTT
TRBV5-1,TRBJ2-5,NA,TRBD2,16,CASSLYGGGAEETQYF,TGCGCCAGCAGCTTATACGGCGGGGGGGCCGAAGAGACCCAGTACTTC
TRBV27,TRBJ1-4,NA,NA,14,CASRRGGVGEKLFF,TGTGCCAGCAGGAGAGGAGGGGTTGGTGAAAAACTGTTTTTT
TRBV6-5,TRBJ1-4,NA,NA,14,CASSYTGSDEKLFF,TGTGCCAGCAGTTACACAGGATCAGATGAAAAACTGTTTTTT
TRBV18,TRBJ2-7,NA,NA,15,CASSPRSGESYEQYF,TGTGCCAGCTCACCCCGCTCGGGGGAGTCCTACGAGCAGTACTTC
TRBV27,TRBJ1-2,few,NA,14,CASSLSGSDYGYTF,TGTGCCAGCAGTTTATCAGGCTCCGACTATGGCTACACCTTC
TRBV15,TRBJ1-5,few,TRBD1,15,CATSRDGQGSQPQHF,TGTGCCACCAGCAGAGATGGACAGGGGAGTCAGCCCCAGCATTTT
TRBV5-1,TRBJ2-7,NA,TRBD2,17,CASSFQTSGSGSYEQYF,TGCGCCAGCAGCTTCCAAACTAGCGGCAGTGGCTCCTACGAGCAGTACTTC
TRBV6-1,TRBJ2-3,NA,TRBD2,15,CASSEVGGGRNTQYF,TGTGCCAGCAGTGAGGTCGGGGGGGGGCGGAATACGCAGTATTTT
TRBV6-5,TRBJ1-2,NA,NA,14,CASSYEGSLYGYTF,TGTGCCAGCAGTTACGAGGGCAGCCTCTATGGCTACACCTTC
TRBV25-1,TRBJ1-4,NA,NA,16,CASSWSLGVLGEKLFF,TGTGCCAGCAGTTGGTCCCTGGGAGTCTTGGGTGAAAAACTGTTTTTT
TRBV6-4,TRBJ1-1,NA,NA,13,CASRDSLNTEAFF,TGTGCCAGCAGAGACAGCTTGAACACTGAAGCTTTCTTT
TRBV9,TRBJ1-5,NA,NA,15,CASSVGSLSTQPQHF,TGTGCCAGCAGCGTAGGCAGTTTAAGCACCCAGCCCCAGCATTTT
TRBV4-1,TRBJ2-4,NA,TRBD1,13,CASSQIRGNIQYF,TGCGCCAGCAGCCAAATCAGGGGGAACATTCAGTACTTC
TRBV7-9,TRBJ2-7,NA,TRBD2,14,CASSSPQRGREQYF,TGTGCCAGCAGCTCCCCTCAGCGGGGTCGGGAGCAGTACTTC
TRBV14,TRBJ2-1,once,NA,16,CASSQKRVRSYNEQFF,TGTGCCAGCAGCCAGAAAAGGGTACGATCCTACAATGAGCAGTTCTTC
TRBV29-1,TRBJ2-7,NA,NA,12,CSVAASHYEQYF,TGCAGCGTGGCGGCCTCGCACTACGAGCAGTACTTC
TRBV3-1/TRBV3-2,TRBJ2-1,NA,TRBD2,14,CASSRLAGVNEQFF,TGTGCCAGCAGCCGACTAGCGGGAGTGAATGAGCAGTTCTTC
TRBV7-2,TRBJ1-3,NA,NA,12,CASSLGGNTIYF,TGTGCCAGCAGCTTAGGTGGAAACACCATATATTTT
TRBV10-3,TRBJ1-1,NA,NA,14,CAISESKGSTEAFF,TGTGCCATCAGTGAGTCAAAGGGTTCCACTGAAGCTTTCTTT
TRBV5-1,TRBJ2-6,NA,NA,13,CASSLPGANVLTF,TGCGCCAGCAGCTTGCCTGGGGCCAACGTCCTGACTTTC
TRBV10-3,TRBJ1-2,NA,TRBD1,18,CAISPDEGGTGVISGYTF,TGTGCCATCAGTCCGGACGAGGGGGGGACAGGGGTAATTTCTGGCTACACCTTC
TRBV6-5,TRBJ1-1,NA,NA,14,CASSHKGGGTEAFF,TGTGCCAGCAGTCATAAAGGGGGAGGCACTGAAGCTTTCTTT
TRBV7-9,TRBJ2-7,NA,TRBD2,17,CASSRGVAGGSSYEQYF,TGTGCCAGCAGCCGAGGGGTAGCGGGAGGTAGCTCCTACGAGCAGTACTTC
TRBV29-1,TRBJ2-2,NA,NA,15,CSVERVRGPHRELFF,TGCAGCGTTGAAAGGGTCCGGGGCCCCCACCGGGAGCTGTTTTTT
TRBV5-1,TRBJ2-2,few,NA,15,CASRTGDGETGELFF,TGCGCCAGCAGAACAGGCGACGGCGAGACCGGGGAGCTGTTTTTT
TRBV5-5,TRBJ1-2,NA,NA,16,CASSFSTLTRNYGYTF,TGTGCCAGCAGCTTTTCAACGTTGACCCGCAACTATGGCTACACCTTC
TRBV20-1,TRBJ1-2,NA,NA,11,CSARALDGYTF,TGCAGTGCTAGAGCTTTGGATGGCTACACCTTC
TRBV27,TRBJ2-5,NA,TRBD2,13,CASSLSGWETQYF,TGTGCCAGCAGTCTTAGCGGGTGGGAGACCCAGTACTTC
TRBV2,TRBJ1-1,few,NA,13,CASKRSDDTEAFF,TGTGCCAGCAAAAGATCAGATGACACTGAAGCTTTCTTT
TRBV3-1/TRBV3-2,TRBJ1-2,NA,NA,12,CASSQEGLSYTF,TGTGCCAGCAGCCAAGAGGGGCTTAGCTACACCTTC
TRBV10-3,TRBJ1-2,NA,TRBD1,15,CAISEPQTGINGYTF,TGTGCCATCAGTGAACCCCAGACAGGGATAAACGGCTACACCTTC
TRBV7-9,TRBJ1-5,NA,TRBD1,13,CASSSPTGGPQHF,TGTGCCAGCAGCTCTCCAACAGGGGGGCCCCAGCATTTT
TRBV6-5,TRBJ2-7,NA,NA,11,CGAVGAREQYF,TGTGGGGCCGTGGGGGCTCGAGAGCAGTACTTC
TRBV5-6,TRBJ1-4,few,NA,13,CASSLTLSEKLFF,TGTGCCAGCAGCTTGACCCTGTCTGAAAAACTGTTTTTT
TRBV19,TRBJ2-3,NA,TRBD1,15,CASINWAGGSDTQYF,TGTGCCAGTATAAATTGGGCAGGGGGCTCTGATACGCAGTATTTT
TRBV4-1,TRBJ1-5,NA,NA,15,CASSQGVQGNQPQHF,TGCGCCAGCAGCCAAGGGGTCCAGGGGAATCAGCCCCAGCATTTT
TRBV6-5,TRBJ1-1,NA,NA,13,CASSPRGATEAFF,TGTGCCAGCAGTCCCAGGGGAGCCACTGAAGCTTTCTTT
TRBV11-2,TRBJ2-5,NA,NA,13,CASSLGVTETQYF,TGTGCCAGCAGCTTAGGGGTCACAGAGACCCAGTACTTC
TRBV3-1/TRBV3-2,TRBJ1-1,few,NA,12,CASSHLAREAFF,TGTGCCAGCAGCCATTTAGCCCGGGAAGCTTTCTTT
TRBV27,TRBJ2-5,NA,NA,15,CASSLLRGHQETQYF,TGTGCCAGCAGTTTACTGCGGGGGCACCAAGAGACCCAGTACTTC
TRBV25-1,TRBJ1-3,NA,NA,12,CAVHSSGNTIYF,TGTGCCGTTCATTCCTCTGGAAACACCATATATTTT
TRBV5-6,TRBJ2-3,NA,TRBD2,15,CASSLPGLAGDTQYF,TGTGCCAGCAGCTTACCGGGACTAGCGGGAGATACGCAGTATTTT
TRBV7-9,TRBJ1-3,NA,NA,14,CASSLAGTGNTIYF,TGTGCCAGCAGCTTAGCAGGGACTGGAAACACCATATATTTT
TRBV2,TRBJ1-1,few,NA,14,CASSEQQLNTEAFF,TGTGCCAGCAGTGAACAGCAGCTGAACACTGAAGCTTTCTTT
TRBV5-1,TRBJ2-1,NA,TRBD2,15,CASSLESAGHNEQFF,TGCGCCAGCAGCTTGGAGTCAGCGGGGCACAATGAGCAGTTCTTC
TRBV7-2,TRBJ1-5,few,NA,14,CASSSGQTNQPQHF,TGTGCCAGCAGCTCCGGACAGACCAATCAGCCCCAGCATTTT
TRBV4-1,TRBJ2-1,NA,NA,16,CASSQVGRRTYNEQFF,TGCGCCAGCAGCCAGGTGGGCAGGAGGACCTACAATGAGCAGTTCTTC
TRBV27,TRBJ2-7,once,TRBD2,13,CASRRGVTYEQYF,TGTGCCAGCAGGCGGGGGGTAACCTACGAGCAGTACTTC
TRBV5-1,TRBJ2-3,once,NA,14,CASSFGQGTDTQYF,TGCGCCAGCAGCTTTGGGCAGGGAACAGATACGCAGTATTTT
TRBV5-6,TRBJ2-6,NA,TRBD1,19,CASSLVADRGPGGANVLTF,TGTGCCAGCAGCTTGGTTGCGGACAGGGGGCCGGGAGGGGCCAACGTCCTGACTTTC
TRBV19,TRBJ2-7,NA,TRBD2,15,CASSSTSGVHYEQYF,TGTGCCAGTAGTTCGACTAGCGGAGTCCACTACGAGCAGTACTTC
TRBV5-1,TRBJ2-3,NA,NA,13,CASSWESTDTQYF,TGCGCCAGCAGCTGGGAAAGCACAGATACGCAGTATTTT